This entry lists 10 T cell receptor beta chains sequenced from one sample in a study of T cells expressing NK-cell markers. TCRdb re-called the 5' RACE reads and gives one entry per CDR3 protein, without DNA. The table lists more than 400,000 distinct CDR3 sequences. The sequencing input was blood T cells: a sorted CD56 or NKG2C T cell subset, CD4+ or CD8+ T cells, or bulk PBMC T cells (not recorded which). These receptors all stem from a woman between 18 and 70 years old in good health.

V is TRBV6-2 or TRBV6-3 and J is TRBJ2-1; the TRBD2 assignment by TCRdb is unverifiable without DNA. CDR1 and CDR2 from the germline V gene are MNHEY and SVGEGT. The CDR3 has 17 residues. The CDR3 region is CASSPGTSEGSYNEQFF.

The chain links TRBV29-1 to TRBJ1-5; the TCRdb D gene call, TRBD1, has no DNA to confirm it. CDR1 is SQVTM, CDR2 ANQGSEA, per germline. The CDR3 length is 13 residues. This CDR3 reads CSVGPGQGQPQHF.

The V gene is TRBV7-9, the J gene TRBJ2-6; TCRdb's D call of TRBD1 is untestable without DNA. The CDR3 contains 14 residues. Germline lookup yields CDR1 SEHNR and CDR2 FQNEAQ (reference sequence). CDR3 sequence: CASSQRTGSNVLTF.

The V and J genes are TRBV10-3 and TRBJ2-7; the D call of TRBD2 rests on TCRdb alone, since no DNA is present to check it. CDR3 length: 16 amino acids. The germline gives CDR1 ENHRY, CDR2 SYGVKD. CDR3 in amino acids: CAISEYGTSGSYEQYF.

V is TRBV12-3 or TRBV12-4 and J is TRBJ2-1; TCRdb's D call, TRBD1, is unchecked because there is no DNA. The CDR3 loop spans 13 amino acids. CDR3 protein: CASRRTDYNEQFF.

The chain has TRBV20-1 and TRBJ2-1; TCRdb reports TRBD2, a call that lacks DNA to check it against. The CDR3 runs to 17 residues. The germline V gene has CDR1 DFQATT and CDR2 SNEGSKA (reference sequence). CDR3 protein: CSARPGTSGSSYNEQFF.

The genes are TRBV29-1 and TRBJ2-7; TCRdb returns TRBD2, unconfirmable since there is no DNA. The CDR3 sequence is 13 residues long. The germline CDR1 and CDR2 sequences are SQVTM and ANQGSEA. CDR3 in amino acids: CSGLAGRSYEQYF.

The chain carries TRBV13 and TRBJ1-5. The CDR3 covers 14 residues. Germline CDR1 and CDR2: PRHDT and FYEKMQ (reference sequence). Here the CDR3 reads CASSLSSSNQPQHF.

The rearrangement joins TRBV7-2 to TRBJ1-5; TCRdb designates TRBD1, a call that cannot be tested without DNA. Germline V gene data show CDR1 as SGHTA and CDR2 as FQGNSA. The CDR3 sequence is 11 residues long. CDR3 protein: CASGLGGPQHF.

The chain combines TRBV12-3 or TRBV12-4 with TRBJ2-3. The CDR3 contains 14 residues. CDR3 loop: CASSWAGGPDTQYF.